This T cell receptor beta chain was sequenced for a study of cytomegalovirus exposure and HLA in healthy donors (dated by TCRdb to 2015 to 2018). Study-wide context: A later analysis indicated that the 90 to 150 validation repertoires were generated on the platform also employed for the 650 to 850 repertoires of the first cohort. The study aimed to test whether signatures of past pathogen exposure could be identified by cataloging public T cell receptors. Besides the first cohort of hundreds of subjects, a separate validation cohort made up of 95 to 150 different subjects was used. To predict cytomegalovirus infection status, the study brought together high-throughput TCR immunosequencing, statistical association of individual TCRs with disease status, and machine learning. Findings and caveats that apply to the study as a whole: The classifier was reported to diagnose cytomegalovirus status with high specificity and sensitivity in both the original cohort and the validation cohort. Of the cluster scores, roughly 93% were above 0 in a later analysis, which found that TCRs clustered in the first cohort also tended to co-occur in the 120 validation repertoires. A total of 150 or so TCR beta chains were listed by the study as associated with cytomegalovirus. According to the authors, the approach could potentially be generalized to other disease states and immunological phenotypes. A few of the identified cytomegalovirus-associated TCR beta chains were confirmed in vitro to be specific for cytomegalovirus antigens. Across donors, most TCR sequences were observed very rarely, whereas some public TCRs were present in many individuals. A later analysis had no HLA typing for the validation cohort, so co-occurrence there was scored across all 110 or so repertoires.

Trimming takes 1 base from V and 2 bases from J, and the germline ends sit 11 bases apart. The CDR1 and CDR2 encoded by the germline V gene are SGHTA and FQGNSA. From the cysteine up to the phenylalanine, the CDR3 has a length of 16 residues. Here the CDR3 DNA is all that survives: 48 bases in frame from base 1. About this clone itself: Its antigen is not yet known. The record has no base qualities; no much larger clone is one base away.

The donors were included in the validation cohort of 90 to 150 subjects, a group kept apart from the roughly 670-subject first cohort. Library method: the immunoSEQ multiplex PCR assay. The original pipeline was this. To diagnose cytomegalovirus status from the catalog of TCR beta chain sequences, a statistical classification framework was built. Drawn from immuneACCESS, this table holds only the in-frame rearrangements with V and J called that TCRdb kept. Clones are partly lost; checked studies trace under half to an unresolved V gene and leave the rest unexplained. V and J calls and clone size are copied from that table; D and trimming were computed from the DNA. This sample holds tens of thousands of clones; around nine tenths were observed only once. 3% to 4.5% of the sample lies in the top ten.

Here the chain combines TRBV7-2 and TRBJ2-2; a weak D assignment points to TRBD1 (6 bases agree). The TCR was taken from a woman under 30 in good health and CMV-seropositive. The sample taken for sequencing was PBMCs. Here the CDR3 is given as CASSLGQGQNTGELFF. The DNA sequence is TGTGCCAGCAGCTTAGGGCAGGGGCAAAACACCGGGGAGCTGTTTTTT.